A selection of T cell receptor beta chains follows, all from one sample in a study of identical twins. MiXCR, applied by TCRdb to the 5' RACE reads, yields one record per CDR3 protein. The sample includes 1.5 million to 2 million distinct CDR3 sequences, less than 40% seen only once; the top ten take more than 0.25%. The source material was cord blood. The receptors were gathered from a newborn girl in good health. Both conserved end residues are part of each CDR3. A D gene is named only where the DNA matches it firmly. Only some rows state a clone size, as once, few, many or a class for expanded clones.

-,TRBJ2-7,TRBV10-3,-,TGTGCCATCAGTGAGGGGCGCGAGCAGTACTTC,CAISEGREQYF
TRBD2,TRBJ2-5,TRBV5-1,-,TGCGCCAGCAGTCCAGGACTAGCGGGGGGGAAAGAGACCCAGTACTTC,CASSPGLAGGKETQYF
TRBD2,TRBJ2-3,TRBV11-3,-,TGTGCCAGCAGCTCGGGGGGACTAGCGGGAGAAAGTACGCAGTATTTT,CASSSGGLAGESTQYF
-,TRBJ2-1,TRBV7-9,few,TGTGCCAGCAGCTTAAAAATCCAGAGGGATGAGCAGTTCTTC,CASSLKIQRDEQFF
-,TRBJ1-3,TRBV28,few,TGTGCCAGCAGTTTACGACGCACCATATATTTT,CASSLRRTIYF
-,TRBJ2-1,TRBV30,-,TGTGCCTGGGACTATTACAATGAGCAGTTCTTC,CAWDYYNEQFF
TRBD2,TRBJ2-5,TRBV6-5,many,TGTGCCAGCAGTGCAAGACTAGCGGTACAAGAGACCCAGTACTTC,CASSARLAVQETQYF
TRBD1,TRBJ1-1,TRBV7-9,few,TGTGCCAGCATCAGAGGACAGGGGGTAGAAGCTTTCTTT,CASIRGQGVEAFF
TRBD2,TRBJ2-1,TRBV6-2/TRBV6-3,many,TGTGCCAGCAGTTACTGGACTAGCGGAAATGAGCAGTTCTTC,CASSYWTSGNEQFF
TRBD1,TRBJ1-2,TRBV7-8,-,TGTGCCAGCAGCCATCGACAGGGGGCTGGCCCCCTCTATGGCTACACCTTC,CASSHRQGAGPLYGYTF
-,TRBJ2-3,TRBV10-3,-,TGTGCCATCGGCTGGGGGCCGAGCACAGATACGCAGTATTTT,CAIGWGPSTDTQYF
TRBD2,TRBJ2-7,TRBV12-3/TRBV12-4,-,TGTGCCAGCAGTTTACAGCTAGCGGGAGTTTCAGGGGCCTACGAGCAGTACTTC,CASSLQLAGVSGAYEQYF
TRBD1,TRBJ2-7,TRBV6-1,-,TGTGCCAGCAGACTCCTGGGACAGGGGGCGATCGGCTCCTACGAGCAGTACTTC,CASRLLGQGAIGSYEQYF
-,TRBJ1-1,TRBV3-1,-,TGTGCCAGCAGCCAGCACGCTATGAACACTGAAGCTTTCTTT,CASSQHAMNTEAFF
-,TRBJ2-7,TRBV11-2,-,TGTGCCAGCAGTGACCTCCTCTTAATTCAGTACTTC,CASSDLLLIQYF
TRBD2,TRBJ2-5,TRBV20-1,-,TGCAGTGGGACTAGCGGGAGTTGGGAGACCCAGTACTTC,CSGTSGSWETQYF
TRBD2,TRBJ2-7,TRBV20-1,-,TGCAGTGCTAGAGTAGCGGGAGAGGGCTCCTACGAGCAGTACTTC,CSARVAGEGSYEQYF
-,TRBJ1-2,TRBV20-1,-,TGCAGTGCTCCTGAATCTACCAGTTATGGCTACACCTTC,CSAPESTSYGYTF
TRBD2,TRBJ2-1,TRBV20-1,few,TGCAGTGCTCCGACTAGCCCGATGGGGGGTGAGCAGTTCTTC,CSAPTSPMGGEQFF
TRBD1,TRBJ2-7,TRBV2,-,TGTGCCAGGGGGACAGGGCAAAACGAGCAGTACTTC,CARGTGQNEQYF
-,TRBJ2-7,TRBV29-1,many,TGCAGCGTTGAAGAGGCCTACGAGCAGTACTTC,CSVEEAYEQYF
TRBD1,TRBJ2-2,TRBV7-9,few,TGTGCCAGCAGCTCTACAGGGGCCTACACCGGGGAGCTGTTTTTT,CASSSTGAYTGELFF
-,TRBJ1-1,TRBV4-1,-,TGCGCCAGCAGCCAAGATATCGAGAGCACGGAGGACACTGAAGCTTTCTTT,CASSQDIESTEDTEAFF
-,TRBJ1-6,TRBV12-3/TRBV12-4,-,TGTGCCACTTCGACGGGGCCCTATAATTCGCCCCTCCACTTT,CATSTGPYNSPLHF
-,TRBJ2-7,TRBV12-3/TRBV12-4,many,TGTGCCAGCAGTTCCCTCCGACCCTACGAGCAGTACTTC,CASSSLRPYEQYF
-,TRBJ1-5,TRBV7-9,few,TGTGCCAGCAGCTTAGGCGGGACCGCGGTCCAGCATTTT,CASSLGGTAVQHF
-,TRBJ1-4,TRBV20-1,few,TGCAGTGCTAGAGATCCCCTCCATGAAAAACTGTTTTTT,CSARDPLHEKLFF
-,TRBJ1-4,TRBV25-1,-,TGTGCCAGCAGTGCCCGCGCAACTAATGAAGAACTGTTTTTT,CASSARATNEELFF
-,TRBJ1-2,TRBV20-1,few,TGCAGTGCTAGCCCCGGCCACCCCGACGGCTACACCTTC,CSASPGHPDGYTF
-,TRBJ2-7,TRBV5-1,few,TGCGCCAGCAGCATGGGACTCTCCTACGAGCAGTACTTC,CASSMGLSYEQYF
-,TRBJ2-3,TRBV2,many,TGTGCCAGCATGAGGGGGGGCAGCACAGATACGCAGTATTTT,CASMRGGSTDTQYF
TRBD1,TRBJ2-2,TRBV2,-,TGTGCCAGCAGACAGGGGTACACCAGGGAGCTGTTTTTT,CASRQGYTRELFF
-,TRBJ2-7,TRBV11-1,many,TGTGCCAGCAGCTTTTCCGGGACACAGAACCCCCCCTACGAGCAGTACTTC,CASSFSGTQNPPYEQYF
-,TRBJ2-3,TRBV20-1,few,TGCAGTGCCCCGATGGGAGTAGCGGTCAGCACAGATACGCAGTATTTT,CSAPMGVAVSTDTQYF
-,TRBJ2-7,TRBV20-1,many,TGCAGTGCTAGAGACGGGGGTTACGAGCAGTACTTC,CSARDGGYEQYF
-,TRBJ2-1,TRBV7-9,once,TGTGCCAGCAGCTTAGCCTTGCGCCGACCCAGCTCCTACAATGAGCAGTTCTTC,CASSLALRRPSSYNEQFF
-,TRBJ2-3,TRBV28,-,TGTGCCAGCAGTACGGCCCTTGATACGCAGTATTTT,CASSTALDTQYF
TRBD2,TRBJ2-7,TRBV28,-,TGTGCCAGCAGTTTATCCCAAAGACTAGCCGGAACCTACGAGCAGTACTTC,CASSLSQRLAGTYEQYF
TRBD1,TRBJ1-6,TRBV28,-,TGTGCCAGCAGTTTTGGACAGGCCTATAATTCACCCCTCCACTTT,CASSFGQAYNSPLHF
-,TRBJ1-1,TRBV7-9,few,TGTGCCAGCAGCTTCGACAGGATCGCTTTCTTT,CASSFDRIAFF
TRBD2,TRBJ2-7,TRBV13,-,TGTGCCAGCGGAAGCGGGGGGGCGCTCGAGCAGTACTTC,CASGSGGALEQYF
-,TRBJ2-3,TRBV3-1,-,TGTGCCAGCAGCCAAGATCTTATTAGGGGAGATACGCAGTATTTT,CASSQDLIRGDTQYF